This T cell receptor (beta chain) was documented in a study of Ad26.COV2.S vaccination and SARS-CoV-2 variants. The method was immunoSEQ multiplex PCR; TCRdb's version includes in-frame clones alone and lacks a portion of them. The sample comprises around 250,000 clones, more than 75% of which are singletons, and roughly 3.5% rests with the top ten. Described treatment: roughly 19 received Ad26.COV2.S at low or high dose, single or two shots; 5 received placebo; per-sample allocation not given. Sampling occurred on day 63 after the first vaccine or placebo injection. Trimming removed 2 bases from V and 8 bases from J; junction bases left unmatched: 6. Germline loops: CDR1 KGHSH, CDR2 LQKENI. This CDR3 has 15 residues.

The sample here was peripheral blood, taken in a trial of Ad26.COV2.S vaccine versus placebo. The genes are TRBV18 and TRBJ2-1; 10 bases are shared with TRBD2. The source of this sequence is a person between 18 and 65 years old who received the Ad26.COV2.S COVID-19 vaccine or a placebo. This CDR3 is CASSPVASGSHEQFF. The CDR3 DNA sequence: TGTGCCAGCTCACCAGTGGCTAGCGGGAGTCATGAGCAGTTCTTC.